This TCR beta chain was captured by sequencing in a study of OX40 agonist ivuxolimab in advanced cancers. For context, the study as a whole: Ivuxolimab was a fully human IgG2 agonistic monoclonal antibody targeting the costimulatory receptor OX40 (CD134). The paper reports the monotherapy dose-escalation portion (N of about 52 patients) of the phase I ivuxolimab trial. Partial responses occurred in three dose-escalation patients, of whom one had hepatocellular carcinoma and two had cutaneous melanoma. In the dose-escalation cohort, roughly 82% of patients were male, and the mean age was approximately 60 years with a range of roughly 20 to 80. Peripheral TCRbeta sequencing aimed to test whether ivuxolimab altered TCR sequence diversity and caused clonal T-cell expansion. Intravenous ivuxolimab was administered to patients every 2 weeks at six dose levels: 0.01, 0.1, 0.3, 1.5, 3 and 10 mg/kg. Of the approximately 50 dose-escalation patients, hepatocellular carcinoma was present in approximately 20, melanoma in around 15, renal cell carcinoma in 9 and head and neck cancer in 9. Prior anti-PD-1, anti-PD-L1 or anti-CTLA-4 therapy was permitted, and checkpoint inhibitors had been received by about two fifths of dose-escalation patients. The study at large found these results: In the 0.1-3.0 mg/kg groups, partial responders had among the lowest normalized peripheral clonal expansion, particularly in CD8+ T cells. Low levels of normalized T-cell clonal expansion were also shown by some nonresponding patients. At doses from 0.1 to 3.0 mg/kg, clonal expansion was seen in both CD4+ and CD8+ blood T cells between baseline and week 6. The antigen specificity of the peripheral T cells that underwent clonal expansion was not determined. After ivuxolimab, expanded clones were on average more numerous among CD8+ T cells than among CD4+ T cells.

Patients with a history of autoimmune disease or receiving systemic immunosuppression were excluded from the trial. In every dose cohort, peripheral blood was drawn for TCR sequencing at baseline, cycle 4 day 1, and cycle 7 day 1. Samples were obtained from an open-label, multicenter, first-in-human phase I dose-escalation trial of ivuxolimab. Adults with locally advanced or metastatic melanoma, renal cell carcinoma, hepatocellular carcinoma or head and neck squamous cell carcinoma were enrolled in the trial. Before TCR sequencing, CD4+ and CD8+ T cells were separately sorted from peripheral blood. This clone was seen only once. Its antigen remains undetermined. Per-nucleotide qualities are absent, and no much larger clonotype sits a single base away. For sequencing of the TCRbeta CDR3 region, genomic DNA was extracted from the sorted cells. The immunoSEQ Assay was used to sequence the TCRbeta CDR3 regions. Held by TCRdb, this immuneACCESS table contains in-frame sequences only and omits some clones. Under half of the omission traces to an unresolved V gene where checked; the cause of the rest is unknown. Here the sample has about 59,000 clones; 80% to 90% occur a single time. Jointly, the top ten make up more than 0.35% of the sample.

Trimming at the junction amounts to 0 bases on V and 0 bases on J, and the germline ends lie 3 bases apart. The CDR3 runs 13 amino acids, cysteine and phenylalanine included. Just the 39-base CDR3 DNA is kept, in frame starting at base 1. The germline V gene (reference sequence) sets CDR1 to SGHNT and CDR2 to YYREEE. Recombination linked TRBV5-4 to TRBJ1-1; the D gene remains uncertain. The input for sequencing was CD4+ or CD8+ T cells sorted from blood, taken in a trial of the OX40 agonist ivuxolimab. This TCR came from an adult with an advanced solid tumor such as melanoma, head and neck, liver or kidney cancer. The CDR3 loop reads CASSLDVNTEAFF. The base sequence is TGTGCCAGCAGCTTGGACGTGAACACTGAAGCTTTCTTT.